This record covers a single T cell receptor (beta chain). The antigen is undetermined. Template switching added a universal primer site; cDNA carried unique molecular identifiers. MiXCR was run by TCRdb on the 5' RACE reads, yielding one entry per CDR3 protein. Altogether about 530,000 distinct CDR3 sequences are present, roughly 15% being singletons, with the ten largest covering 0.35% to 0.45%. The data originate from a study of identical twins. Study conclusions and caveats: The analysis was cross-sectional rather than longitudinal within donors.

Looked up from germline, CDR1 is KGHSH and CDR2 is LQKENI. V shed 3 bases and J 10 bases; nucleotides not matched to a gene: 4. This CDR3 comprises 13 residues. The same data also contributed to another study, on yellow fever vaccine responses in identical twins.

The sequenced sample was CD4+ T cells sorted from blood. The rearrangement uses TRBV18 and TRBJ2-1; 9 bases map to TRBD1. The TCR originated in a woman aged 18-29 years in good health. The CDR3 region is CASSPGTGFEQFF. The CDR3 DNA follows: TGTGCCAGCTCACCTGGGACAGGGTTCGAGCAGTTCTTC.